This T cell receptor (beta chain) was captured in a study of shared clonotypes between healthy human individuals. Study outcomes and limitations: Despite large depth, rarefaction showed incomplete sorted-subset sequencing.

CD8 cells classed as naive were CD45RO-negative and positively selected for CCR7, excluding terminally differentiated effector memory CD45RA+ cells. Trimming cost V 2 bases and J 7 bases, with 9 bases left between them. The CDR3 totals 13 residues. Germline V gene data show CDR1 as SGHTA and CDR2 as FQGNSA. Turning to this clone: The antigen remains undetermined.

TCRdb's table, derived via immunoSEQ multiplex PCR, lists solely in-frame clones and lacks some. The table records about 580,000 clones, 98% of them present only once. Sequences were obtained from naive CD8+ T cells sorted from blood. The V gene is TRBV7-2, the J gene TRBJ2-1; D possibly corresponds to TRBD1 (6 bases). This receptor was taken from a man aged 30 to 39 in good health. The CDR3 bases are TGTGCCAGCAGCTTACCAGGGGATAATGAGCAGTTCTTC. Protein sequence: CASSLPGDNEQFF. The full variable domain, in which reference TRBV7-2 and TRBJ2-1 provide the parts outside the CDR3, is GAGVSQSPSNKVTEKGKDVELRCDPISGHTALYWYRQSLGQGLEFLIYFQGNSAPDKSGLPSDRFSAERTGGSVSTLTIQRTQQEDSAVYLCASSLPGDNEQFFGPGTRLTVL.